The table lists the clone carrying this T cell receptor beta chain with a few counts. The sample comes from a study of CD8+ T cells in alopecia areata. The CDR3 runs 16 residues. Germline V CDR1 and CDR2: SGDLS, YYNGEE. V gave up 4 bases and J gave up 0 bases; unmatched junction bases: 7. Sequencing templates came from extracted RNA that was reverse transcribed into cDNA. Repertoires were generated with immunoSEQ multiplex PCR, while TCRdb's copy carries only in-frame clones and drops some. The table includes about 200,000 clones, about 61% detected once. The receptor's source is a human donor in good health. Sequenced: CD8+ T cells sorted from blood. The V and J genes are TRBV9 and TRBJ1-1; 9 positions agree with TRBD1. The CDR3 region has the DNA TGTGCCAGCAGCTCGGTGGGACAGGGTATGAACACTGAAGCTTTCTTT. Translation gives CASSSVGQGMNTEAFF.